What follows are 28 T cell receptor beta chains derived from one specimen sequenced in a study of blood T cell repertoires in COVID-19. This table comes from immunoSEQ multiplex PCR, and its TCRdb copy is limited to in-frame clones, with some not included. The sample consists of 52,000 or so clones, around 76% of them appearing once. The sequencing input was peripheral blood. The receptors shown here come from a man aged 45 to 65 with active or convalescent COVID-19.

Here the CDR3 DNA reads TGTGCCAGCAGTCCGTCGACAGGGTATTTTGGCTACACCTTC. Its translation: CASSPSTGYFGYTF. J is TRBJ1-2 and V is TRBV27; 7 positions match TRBD1. From germline, CDR1 is MNHEY and CDR2 SMNVEV (reference sequence). The CDR3 contains 14 residues. The ends lost 5 bases at V and 7 bases at J; junction bases unmatched: 10.

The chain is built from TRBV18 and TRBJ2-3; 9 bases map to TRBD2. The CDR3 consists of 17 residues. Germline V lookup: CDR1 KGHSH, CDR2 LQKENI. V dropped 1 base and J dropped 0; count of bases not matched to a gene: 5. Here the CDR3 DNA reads TGTGCCAGCTCACCACTCTCTAGCGGGGTTAGCACAGATACGCAGTATTTT. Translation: CASSPLSSGVSTDTQYF.

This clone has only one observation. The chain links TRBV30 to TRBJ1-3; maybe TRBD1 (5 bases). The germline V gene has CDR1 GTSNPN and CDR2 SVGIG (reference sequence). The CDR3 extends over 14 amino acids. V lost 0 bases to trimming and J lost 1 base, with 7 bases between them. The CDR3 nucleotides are TGTGCCTGGAGTGTGGGGGGTTCTGGAAACACCATATATTTT. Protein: CAWSVGGSGNTIYF.

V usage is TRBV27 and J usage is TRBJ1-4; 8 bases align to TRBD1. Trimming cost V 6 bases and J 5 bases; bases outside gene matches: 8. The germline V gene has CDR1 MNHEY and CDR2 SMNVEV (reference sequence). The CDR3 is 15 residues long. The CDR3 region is CASSKNRGGNEKLFF. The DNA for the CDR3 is TGTGCCAGCAGCAAAAACAGGGGGGGGAATGAAAAACTGTTTTTT.

CDR3 DNA: TGCGCCAGCAGTGAGGTCAATCGGCGGGGCAAAGCGACCCAGTACTTC. Translating it yields CASSEVNRRGKATQYF. V and J are TRBV10-2 and TRBJ2-5, with D maybe TRBD2 (6 bases). Trimming pared 2 bases from V and 7 bases from J, leaving 20 bases between. The CDR3 covers 16 residues. CDR1 is WSHSY, CDR2 SAAADI, per germline.

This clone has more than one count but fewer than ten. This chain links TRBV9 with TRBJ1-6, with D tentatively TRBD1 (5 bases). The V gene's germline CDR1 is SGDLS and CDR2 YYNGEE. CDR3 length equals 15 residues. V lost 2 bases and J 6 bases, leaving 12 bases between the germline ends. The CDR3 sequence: CASSVNWQGNSPLHF. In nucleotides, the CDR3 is TGTGCCAGCAGCGTTAATTGGCAGGGTAATTCACCCCTCCACTTT.

The CDR3 sequence: CASRQDAGLAKLFF. The DNA of the CDR3 is TGCGCCAGCAGACAAGACGCGGGGTTGGCAAAACTGTTTTTT. This chain uses TRBV5-1 with TRBJ1-4, with D uncertain. The CDR3 extends over 14 amino acids. Trimming pared 5 bases from V and 10 bases from J, leaving 18 bases between. Germline assignment: CDR1 SGHRS and CDR2 YFSETQ.

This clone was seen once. For the CDR3, the DNA is TGTGCCAGCAGCATTACTAGTTCACATGAGCAGTTCTTC. Translating it yields CASSITSSHEQFF. This rearrangement joins TRBV7-3 to TRBJ2-1, with D possibly TRBD2 on 5 matching bases. Germline values: CDR1 SGHTA, CDR2 FQGTGA. The V gene lost 5 bases and the J gene lost 8 bases, with 13 bases spanning the gap. The CDR3 sequence is 13 residues long. The variable domain in full, completed from reference TRBV7-3 and TRBJ2-1, reads GAGVSQTPSNKVTEKGKYVELRCDPISGHTALYWYRQSLGQGPEFLIYFQGTGAADDSGLPNDRFFAVRPEGSVSTLKIQRTERGDSAVYLCASSITSSHEQFFGPGTRLTVL.

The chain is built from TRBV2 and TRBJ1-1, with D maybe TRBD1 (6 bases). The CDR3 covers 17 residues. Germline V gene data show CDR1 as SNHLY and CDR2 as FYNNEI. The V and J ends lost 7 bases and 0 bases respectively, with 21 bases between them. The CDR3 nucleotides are TGTGCCAGCACCTCCTCGGCCGGGGGGCGAATGAACACTGAAGCTTTCTTT. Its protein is CASTSSAGGRMNTEAFF. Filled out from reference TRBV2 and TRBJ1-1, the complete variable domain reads EPEVTQTPSHQVTQMGQEVILRCVPISNHLYFYWYRQILGQKVEFLVSFYNNEISEKSEIFDDQFSVERPDGSNFTLKIRSTKLEDSAMYFCASTSSAGGRMNTEAFFGQGTRLTVV.

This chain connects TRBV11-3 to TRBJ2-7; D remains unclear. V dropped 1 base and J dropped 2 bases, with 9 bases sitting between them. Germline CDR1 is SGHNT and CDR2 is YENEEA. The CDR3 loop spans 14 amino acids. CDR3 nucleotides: TGTGCCAGCAGCTTAGGAGGTTCTCCCTACGAGCAGTACTTC. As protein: CASSLGGSPYEQYF.

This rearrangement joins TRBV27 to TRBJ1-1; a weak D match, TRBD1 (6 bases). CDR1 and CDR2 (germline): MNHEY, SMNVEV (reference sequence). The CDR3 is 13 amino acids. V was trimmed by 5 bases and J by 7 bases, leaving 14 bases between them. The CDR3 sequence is CASSQPPTGEAFF. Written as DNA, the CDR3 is TGTGCCAGCAGTCAACCCCCGACAGGTGAAGCTTTCTTT.

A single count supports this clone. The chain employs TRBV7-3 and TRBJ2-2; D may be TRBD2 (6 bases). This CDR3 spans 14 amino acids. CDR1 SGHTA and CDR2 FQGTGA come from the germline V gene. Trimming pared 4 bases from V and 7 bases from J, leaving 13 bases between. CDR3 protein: CASSSGLLNGELFF. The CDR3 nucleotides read TGTGCCAGCAGCTCGGGACTCCTAAACGGGGAGCTGTTTTTT.

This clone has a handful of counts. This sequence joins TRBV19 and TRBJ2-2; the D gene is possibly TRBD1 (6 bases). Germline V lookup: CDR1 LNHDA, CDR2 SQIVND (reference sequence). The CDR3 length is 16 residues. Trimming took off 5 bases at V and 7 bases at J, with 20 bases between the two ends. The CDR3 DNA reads TGTGCCAGTAGTTCCCACATCGGGACACGGGACGGGGAGCTGTTTTTT. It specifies CASSSHIGTRDGELFF.

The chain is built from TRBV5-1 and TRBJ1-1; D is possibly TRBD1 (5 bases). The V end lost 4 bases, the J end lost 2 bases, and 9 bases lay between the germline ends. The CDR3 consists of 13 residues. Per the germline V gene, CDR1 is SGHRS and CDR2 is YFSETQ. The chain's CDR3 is CASSLQGNTEAFF. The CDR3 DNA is TGCGCCAGCAGCCTCCAGGGTAACACTGAAGCTTTCTTT.

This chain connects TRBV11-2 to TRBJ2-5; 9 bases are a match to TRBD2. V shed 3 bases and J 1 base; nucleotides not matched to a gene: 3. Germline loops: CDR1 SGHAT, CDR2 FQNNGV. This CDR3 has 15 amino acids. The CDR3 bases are TGTGCCAGCAGCTTGGCGGGAGGGTTCCAAGAGACCCAGTACTTC. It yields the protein CASSLAGGFQETQYF.

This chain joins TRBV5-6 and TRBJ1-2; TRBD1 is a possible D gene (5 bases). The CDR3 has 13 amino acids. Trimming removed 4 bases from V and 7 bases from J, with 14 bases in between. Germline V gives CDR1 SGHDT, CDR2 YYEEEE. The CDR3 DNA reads TGTGCCAGCAGCGCCACATTCGGGGGTGGCTACACCTTC. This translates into CASSATFGGGYTF. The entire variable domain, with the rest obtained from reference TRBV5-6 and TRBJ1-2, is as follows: DAGVTQSPTHLIKTRGQQVTLRCSPKSGHDTVSWYQQALGQGPQFIFQYYEEEERQRGNFPDRFSGHQFPNYSSELNVNALLLGDSALYLCASSATFGGGYTFGSGTRLTVV.

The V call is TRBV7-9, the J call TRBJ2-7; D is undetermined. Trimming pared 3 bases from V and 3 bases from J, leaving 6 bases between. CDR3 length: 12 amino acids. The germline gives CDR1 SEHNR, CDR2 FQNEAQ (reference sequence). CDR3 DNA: TGTGCCAGCAGCTTGGGCCGCTACGAGCAGTACTTC. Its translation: CASSLGRYEQYF.

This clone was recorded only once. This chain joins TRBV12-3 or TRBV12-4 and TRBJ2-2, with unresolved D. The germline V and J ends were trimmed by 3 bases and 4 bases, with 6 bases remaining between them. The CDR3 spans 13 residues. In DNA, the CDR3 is TGTGCCAGCAGTTTTGTCGGCACCGGGGAGCTGTTTTTT. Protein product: CASSFVGTGELFF.

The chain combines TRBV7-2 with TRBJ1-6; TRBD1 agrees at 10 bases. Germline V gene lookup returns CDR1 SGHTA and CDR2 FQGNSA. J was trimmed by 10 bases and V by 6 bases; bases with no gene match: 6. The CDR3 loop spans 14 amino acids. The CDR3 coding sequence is TGTGCCAGCAGACCCCCGGGACAGGGGTCACCCCTCCACTTT. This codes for CASRPPGQGSPLHF.

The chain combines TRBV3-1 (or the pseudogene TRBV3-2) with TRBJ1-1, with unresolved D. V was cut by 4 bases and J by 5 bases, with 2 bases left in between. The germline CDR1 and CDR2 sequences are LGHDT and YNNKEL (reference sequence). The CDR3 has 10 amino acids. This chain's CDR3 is CASSPTEAFF. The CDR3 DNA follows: TGTGCCAGCAGCCCAACTGAAGCTTTCTTT.

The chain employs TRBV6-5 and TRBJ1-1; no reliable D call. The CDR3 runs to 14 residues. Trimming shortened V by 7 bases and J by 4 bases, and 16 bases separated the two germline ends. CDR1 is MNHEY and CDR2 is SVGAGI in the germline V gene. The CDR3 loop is CASNWSGGGTEAFF. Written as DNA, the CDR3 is TGTGCCAGCAACTGGTCCGGAGGCGGCACTGAAGCTTTCTTT.

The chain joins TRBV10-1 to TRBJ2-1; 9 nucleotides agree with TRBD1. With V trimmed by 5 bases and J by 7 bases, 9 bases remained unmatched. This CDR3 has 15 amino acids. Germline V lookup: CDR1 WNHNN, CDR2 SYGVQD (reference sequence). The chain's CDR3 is CASSPGQGRTNEQFF. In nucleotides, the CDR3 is TGCGCCAGCAGTCCAGGACAGGGGAGGACGAATGAGCAGTTCTTC.

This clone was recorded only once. This CDR3 is CASSGGAGQPQHF. Here the CDR3 DNA reads TGTGCCAGCTCAGGGGGCGCGGGGCAGCCCCAGCATTTT. This chain uses TRBV27 with TRBJ1-5, with 8 nucleotides matching TRBD1. From germline, CDR1 is MNHEY and CDR2 SMNVEV (reference sequence). J was trimmed by 7 bases and V by 8 bases; bases with no gene match: 7. The CDR3 totals 13 residues.

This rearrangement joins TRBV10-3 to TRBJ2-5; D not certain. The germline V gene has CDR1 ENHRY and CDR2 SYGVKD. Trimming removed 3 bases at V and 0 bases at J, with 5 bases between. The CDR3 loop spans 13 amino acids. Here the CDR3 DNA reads TGTGCCATCAGTGACCTGTACCAAGAGACCCAGTACTTC. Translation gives CAISDLYQETQYF.

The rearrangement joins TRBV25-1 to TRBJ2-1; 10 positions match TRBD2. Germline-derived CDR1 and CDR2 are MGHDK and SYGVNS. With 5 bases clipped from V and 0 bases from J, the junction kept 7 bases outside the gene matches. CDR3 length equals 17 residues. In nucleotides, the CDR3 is TGTGCCAGCAGTTCTCTAGCGGGAGTCGGCTCCTACAATGAGCAGTTCTTC. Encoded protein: CASSSLAGVGSYNEQFF.

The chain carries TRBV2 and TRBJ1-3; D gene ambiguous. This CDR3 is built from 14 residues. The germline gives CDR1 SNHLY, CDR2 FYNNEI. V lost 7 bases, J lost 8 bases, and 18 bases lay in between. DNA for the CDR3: TGTGCCAGCACCCCCGGAGAGGGATGGCACACCATATATTTT. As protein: CASTPGEGWHTIYF.

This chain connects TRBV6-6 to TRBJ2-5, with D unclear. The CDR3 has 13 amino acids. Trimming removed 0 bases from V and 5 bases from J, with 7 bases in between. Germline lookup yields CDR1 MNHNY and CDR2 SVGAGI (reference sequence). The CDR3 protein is CASSYSPSETQYF. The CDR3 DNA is TGTGCCAGCAGTTACTCCCCCTCGGAGACCCAGTACTTC.

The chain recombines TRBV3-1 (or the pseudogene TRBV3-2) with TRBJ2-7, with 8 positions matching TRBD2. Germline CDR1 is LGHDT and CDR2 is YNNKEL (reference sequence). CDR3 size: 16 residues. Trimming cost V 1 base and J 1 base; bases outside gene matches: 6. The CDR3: CASSQGYQRGSYEQYF. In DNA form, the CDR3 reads TGTGCCAGCAGCCAAGGTTACCAGCGGGGGTCCTACGAGCAGTACTTC.